The present T cell receptor (beta chain) was sequenced within a study of T cells expressing NK-cell markers. General observations from the study: Specificity for HCMV among expanded NKG2C+ T cell clones was not established. As a fraction of CD8+ T cells, dominant NKG2C+ clonotypes reached about 1.0-7.0% in six donors. Researchers report these clonotypes also headed the CD3+CD56-NKG2C+ fraction in a handful of donors.

On this clonotype: Its antigen remains unidentified.

Germline CDR1 is SEHNR and CDR2 is FQNEAQ (reference sequence). The CDR3 covers 16 residues. Following a re-call of the 5' RACE reads, TCRdb has one entry per CDR3 protein and lacks DNA. The listing contains about 550,000 distinct CDR3 sequences. Sequencing was performed on blood T cells: a sorted CD56 or NKG2C T cell subset, CD4+ or CD8+ T cells, or bulk PBMC T cells (not recorded which). This chain joins TRBV7-9 and TRBJ2-1; no DNA is available, so the TRBD2 call from TCRdb remains unchecked. The sequence was collected from a man younger than 35 in good health. The CDR3 region is CASSLGGLAGDSEQFF.